The 16 T cell receptor beta chains given below trace back to one sample, sequenced in a study of blood T cells in healthy people across ages. PCR was performed a second time for roughly 7 to 12 cycles using a sample-barcoded 5' primer and a J-beta primer mix. TCRdb fed the 5' RACE reads into MiXCR, producing one record per CDR3 protein. Among approximately 760,000 distinct CDR3 sequences, roughly 25% were seen once, and the ten largest hold 9% to 9.5%. In addition, the sample was reused for a study of T cells of mothers and their children.

Sample: blood. Receptors were obtained from a boy aged 5-17 years in good health.

This clonotype was seen more than once but under ten times. CDR3 protein: CASSQDGGRALSYNEQFF. CDR3 DNA sequence: TGCGCCAGCAGCCAAGATGGCGGGAGGGCCCTTTCCTACAATGAGCAGTTCTTC. V and J are TRBV4-1 and TRBJ2-1; 9 bases fit TRBD2. The V and J ends lost 0 bases and 1 base, in that order; junction bases with no gene match: 7. In germline, CDR1 is MGHRA, CDR2 YSYEKL. CDR3 length: 18 amino acids.

This clonotype was observed many times. This chain links TRBV27 with TRBJ1-5, with D possibly TRBD1 on 5 matching bases. Trimming removed 5 bases from V and 1 base from J, with 9 bases in between. The germline gives CDR1 MNHEY, CDR2 SMNVEV (reference sequence). This CDR3 is 14 amino acids long. The CDR3 nucleotides read TGTGCCAGCAGTCCCGGGGGAAGCAATCAGCCCCAGCATTTT. Translated, it gives CASSPGGSNQPQHF.

In this sample, this clonotype turned up a few times. This chain joins TRBV25-1 and TRBJ2-3, with D unresolved. CDR3 size: 13 residues. Germline values: CDR1 MGHDK, CDR2 SYGVNS. Trimming cost V 3 bases and J 10 bases, with 14 bases left between them. CDR3 DNA sequence: TGTGCCAGCAGTGACCCCCCTAGAGTGGCGCAGTATTTT. It is translated as CASSDPPRVAQYF.

The chain joins TRBV20-1 to TRBJ1-2; 9 bases line up with TRBD1. With 3 bases clipped from V and 7 bases from J, the junction kept 6 bases outside the gene matches. The germline V gene encodes CDR1 DFQATT and CDR2 SNEGSKA (reference sequence). CDR3 size: 13 residues. CDR3 protein: CSARKQGAAGYTF. The CDR3 DNA sequence: TGCAGTGCTAGGAAACAGGGGGCCGCTGGCTACACCTTC.

This chain joins TRBV25-1 and TRBJ2-3; 9 bases fit TRBD2. This CDR3 region has 13 residues. The J segment lost 8 bases and the V segment lost 6 bases, leaving 6 bases of the junction unmatched. Germline V gene lookup returns CDR1 MGHDK and CDR2 SYGVNS. CDR3 coding DNA: TGTGCCAGCAGAGGTGGCGGGGGGGGTACGCAGTATTTT. Translated: CASRGGGGGTQYF.

This clonotype was counted at least ten times. The chain combines TRBV28 with TRBJ2-7, with TRBD2 as a possible D gene (6 bases). The CDR3 extends over 13 amino acids. Germline lookup yields CDR1 MDHEN and CDR2 SYDVKM. V was clipped by 6 bases and J by 2 bases, with 11 bases between them. CDR3 in amino acids: CASSGGGPYEQYF. The CDR3 DNA reads as TGTGCCAGCAGCGGAGGAGGGCCCTACGAGCAGTACTTC.

This chain connects TRBV28 to TRBJ1-2; TRBD1 aligns across 10 bases. V was clipped by 6 bases and J by 5 bases; unmatched bases: 12. From germline, CDR1 is MDHEN and CDR2 SYDVKM. The CDR3 is 16 amino acids. Here the CDR3 reads CASRGRMDRGTYGYTF. CDR3 in DNA: TGTGCCAGCAGGGGAAGAATGGACAGGGGGACATATGGCTACACCTTC.

Points on this clonotype: At one of its ends the junction is not consistent with the germline gene, which may arise from a read error. The chain joins TRBV10-1 to TRBJ2-6, with TRBD1 identical over 8 bases. Germline-derived CDR1 and CDR2 are WNHNN and SYGVQD (reference sequence). The CDR3 spans 21 residues. In DNA, the CDR3 is TGCGCCACCAGTGTCAGGGGGCGACTACCCCGTGCGGTGTCTGGGGCCAATGTCCTGACTTTC. Translated, it gives CATSVRGRLPRAVSGANVLTF.

This clonotype showed up just a few times. Its ends do not fully match the called genes, so a read error is possible. The chain carries TRBV7-9 and TRBJ2-1; TRBD2 matches at 8 bases. This CDR3 spans 15 amino acids. Germline V gene sequence: CDR1 SEHNR, CDR2 FQNEAQ (reference sequence). The CDR3 bases are TGTGCCAGCAGCTCGCATCGGACTAGCTACAGTGAGCAGTTCTTC. Residues: CASSSHRTSYSEQFF.

The CDR3 spells CATSDKGYGYTF. Here the CDR3 DNA reads TGTGCCACCAGTGATAAGGGATATGGCTACACCTTC. This chain joins TRBV24-1 and TRBJ1-2; no firm D call. V dropped 3 bases and J dropped 5 bases, with 6 bases sitting between them. The V gene's germline CDR1 is KGHDR and CDR2 SFDVKD. There are 12 residues in the CDR3.

This clonotype was recorded a few times. The chain is built from TRBV7-2 and TRBJ2-3; D is unresolved. Trimming removed 3 bases from V and 0 bases from J, with 10 bases in between. The CDR3 runs 15 residues. Germline V lookup: CDR1 SGHTA, CDR2 FQGNSA. DNA for the CDR3: TGTGCCAGCAGCTTGGACGGGCAAAGCACAGATACGCAGTATTTT. Amino acid sequence: CASSLDGQSTDTQYF. Using reference TRBV7-2 and TRBJ2-3 for the parts outside the CDR3, the full variable domain is GAGVSQSPSNKVTEKGKDVELRCDPISGHTALYWYRQSLGQGLEFLIYFQGNSAPDKSGLPSDRFSAERTGGSVSTLTIQRTQQEDSAVYLCASSLDGQSTDTQYFGPGTRLTVL.

V is TRBV18 and J is TRBJ1-1; D ambiguous. Trimming stripped 5 bases from V and 2 bases from J, with 9 bases between. Germline V lookup: CDR1 KGHSH, CDR2 LQKENI. This CDR3 region has 13 residues. In nucleotides, the CDR3 is TGTGCCAGCTCAACAGATGGCAACACTGAAGCTTTCTTT. Translating gives CASSTDGNTEAFF.

This clonotype was counted only a few times. The gene calls are TRBV6-6 and TRBJ1-1; the match to TRBD1 covers 7 bases. The junction had 5 bases not matched to a gene; V was cut back by 2 bases and J by 2 bases. Germline lookup yields CDR1 MNHNY and CDR2 SVGAGI (reference sequence). This CDR3 is built from 15 residues. The CDR3, as DNA: TGTGCCAGCAGTTACCAAAACAGGGGAAACACTGAAGCTTTCTTT. This gives the protein CASSYQNRGNTEAFF.

The genes are TRBV10-3 and TRBJ2-5; D not certain. V lost 2 bases to trimming and J lost 1 base, with 5 bases between them. The CDR3 runs 13 residues. CDR1 is ENHRY and CDR2 is SYGVKD in the germline V gene. The CDR3 sequence is CAISEGTQETQYF. The CDR3 coding sequence is TGTGCCATCAGTGAGGGTACCCAAGAGACCCAGTACTTC.

This clonotype was counted only a few times. For the CDR3, the DNA is TGCGCCAGCAGCTTCAGTGTTAGCTCCTACAATGAGCAGTTCTTC. This encodes CASSFSVSSYNEQFF. V usage is TRBV5-1 and J usage is TRBJ2-1; D is undetermined. The CDR3 length is 15 residues. V was shortened by 2 bases and J by 0 bases, with 9 bases between the two germline ends. Germline assignment: CDR1 SGHRS and CDR2 YFSETQ.

The gene calls are TRBV28 and TRBJ2-7; TRBD1 is a possible D gene (6 bases). The V gene lost 1 base and the J gene lost 7 bases, with 11 bases spanning the gap. This CDR3 has 13 residues. CDR1 and CDR2 from the germline V gene are MDHEN and SYDVKM. CDR3 sequence reads: CASSLSDGTEQYF. The DNA for the CDR3 is TGTGCCAGCAGTTTATCCGACGGGACAGAGCAGTACTTC.